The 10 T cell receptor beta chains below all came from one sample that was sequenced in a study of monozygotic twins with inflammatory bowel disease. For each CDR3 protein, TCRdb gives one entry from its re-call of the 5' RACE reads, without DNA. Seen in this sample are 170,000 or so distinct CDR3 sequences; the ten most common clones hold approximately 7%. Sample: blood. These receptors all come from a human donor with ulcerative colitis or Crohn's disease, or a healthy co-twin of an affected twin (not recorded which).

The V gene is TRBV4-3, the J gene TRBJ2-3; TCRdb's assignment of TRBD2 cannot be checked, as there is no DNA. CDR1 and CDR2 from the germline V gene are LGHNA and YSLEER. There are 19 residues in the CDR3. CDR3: CASSQDLILGEAYTDTQYF.

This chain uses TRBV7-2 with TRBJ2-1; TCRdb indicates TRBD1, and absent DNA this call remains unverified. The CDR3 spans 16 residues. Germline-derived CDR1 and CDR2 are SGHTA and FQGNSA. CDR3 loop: CASSFWWAGDVNEQFF.

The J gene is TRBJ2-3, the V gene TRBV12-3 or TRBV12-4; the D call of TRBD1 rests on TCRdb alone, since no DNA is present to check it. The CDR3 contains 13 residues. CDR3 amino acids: CASSLRGSDTQYF.

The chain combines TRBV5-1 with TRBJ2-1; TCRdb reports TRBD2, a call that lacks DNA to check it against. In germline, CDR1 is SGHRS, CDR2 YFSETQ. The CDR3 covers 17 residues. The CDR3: CASSSTITSGRENEQFF.

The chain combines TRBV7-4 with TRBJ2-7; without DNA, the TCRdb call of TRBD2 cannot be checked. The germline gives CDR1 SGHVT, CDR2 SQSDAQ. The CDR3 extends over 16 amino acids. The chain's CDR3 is CASSTPRTVSSYEQYF.

The CDR3 protein is CASTAGAGPSYEQYF. The chain uses TRBV19 and TRBJ2-7; without DNA, the TCRdb call of TRBD2 cannot be checked. Germline lookup yields CDR1 LNHDA and CDR2 SQIVND (reference sequence). The CDR3 runs to 15 residues. Combining the CDR3 with reference TRBV19 and TRBJ2-7 gives the whole variable domain DGGITQSPKYLFRKEGQNVTLSCEQNLNHDAMYWYRQDPGQGLRLIYYSQIVNDFQKGDIAEGYSVSREKKESFPLTVTSAQKNPTAFYLCASTAGAGPSYEQYFGPGTRLTVT.

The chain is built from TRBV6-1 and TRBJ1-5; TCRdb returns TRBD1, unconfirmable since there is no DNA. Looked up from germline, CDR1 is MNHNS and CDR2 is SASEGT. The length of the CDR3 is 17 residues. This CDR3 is CASSPNRGTGANQPQHF.

This CDR3 is CSASIAGDEQFF. V usage is TRBV20-1 and J usage is TRBJ2-1; TCRdb picks TRBD2, but there is no DNA to check that call. Looked up from germline, CDR1 is DFQATT and CDR2 is SNEGSKA (reference sequence). The CDR3 contains 12 residues.

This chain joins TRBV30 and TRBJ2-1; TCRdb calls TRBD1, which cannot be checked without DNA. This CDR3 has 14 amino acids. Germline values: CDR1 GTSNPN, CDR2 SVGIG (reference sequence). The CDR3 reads CAWSDRGGYNEQFF.

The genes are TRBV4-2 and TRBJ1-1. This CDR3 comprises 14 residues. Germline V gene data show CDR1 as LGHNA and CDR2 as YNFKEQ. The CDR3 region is CASSPPIVNTEAFF.